The next 14 T cell receptor beta chains were all read from a single sample in a study of shared clonotypes between healthy human individuals. Only in-frame clones appear in the TCRdb table, and some are missing; sequencing was by immunoSEQ multiplex PCR. Among over a million clones listed, about 75% were seen once. The sequenced material came from memory CD4+ T cells sorted from blood. The subset was: CD45RA-negative fraction. Every receptor here comes from a man between 18 and 35 years old in good health.

V and J are TRBV6-1 and TRBJ1-3; D not resolved. The CDR3 has 15 amino acids. Germline-derived CDR1 and CDR2 are MNHNS and SASEGT. V was shortened by 5 bases and J by 0 bases, with 11 bases between the two germline ends. CDR3: CASSPQINSGNTIYF. CDR3 DNA: TGTGCCAGCAGTCCCCAGATTAACTCTGGAAACACCATATATTTT.

The chain uses TRBV28 and TRBJ2-4; the D gene is possibly TRBD1 (6 bases). This CDR3 contains 17 residues. V dropped 5 bases and J dropped 0 bases, with 17 bases sitting between them. CDR1 and CDR2 from the germline V gene are MDHEN and SYDVKM. The CDR3 nucleotides read TGTGCCAGCAGTGAAAGCGACAGGAGACTAGCCAAAAACATTCAGTACTTC. Protein: CASSESDRRLAKNIQYF.

This clone showed up just once. CDR3 amino acids: CASSEGAYSTDTQYF. In nucleotides, the CDR3 is TGTGCCAGCAGTGAAGGTGCATACAGCACAGATACGCAGTATTTT. The chain links TRBV6-1 to TRBJ2-3; no reliable D call. There are 15 residues in the CDR3. With 1 base removed from V and 0 bases from J, the gap between germline ends came to 8 bases. Germline V gene lookup returns CDR1 MNHNS and CDR2 SASEGT.

CDR3 loop: CASSHAGGYEQYF. CDR3 DNA sequence: TGCGCCAGCAGCCACGCCGGGGGCTACGAGCAGTACTTC. V usage is TRBV4-3 and J usage is TRBJ2-7; D might be TRBD2 (6 bases). Germline V CDR1 and CDR2: LGHNA, YSLEER. V was trimmed by 3 bases and J by 3 bases, leaving 9 bases between them. CDR3 length: 13 residues.

The chain employs TRBV19 and TRBJ1-1; tentative D call: TRBD1 (5 bases). The CDR3 consists of 16 residues. Trimming removed 5 bases from V and 0 bases from J, with 16 bases in between. Germline CDR1 and CDR2: LNHDA and SQIVND (reference sequence). CDR3 DNA sequence: TGTGCCAGTAGTGTCGGGACTCAGGAGATGAACACTGAAGCTTTCTTT. This encodes CASSVGTQEMNTEAFF.

The chain links TRBV4-1 to TRBJ2-2, with D perhaps assigned TRBD1 or TRBD2 (5 bases each). Germline CDR1 is MGHRA and CDR2 is YSYEKL. V gave up 3 bases and J gave up 3 bases, with 14 bases separating them. The CDR3 has 16 amino acids. The CDR3 DNA sequence: TGCGCCAGCAGCCACCGGGACGGCTCTTACACCGGGGAGCTGTTTTTT. Amino acids: CASSHRDGSYTGELFF.

The chain couples TRBV27 to TRBJ2-7, with 10 bases aligning to TRBD2. With 2 bases clipped from V and 2 bases from J, the junction kept 6 bases outside the gene matches. Germline V gene sequence: CDR1 MNHEY, CDR2 SMNVEV (reference sequence). CDR3 length: 16 residues. The CDR3 is CASSLKAGGETYEQYF. The CDR3 DNA reads TGTGCCAGCAGTTTAAAAGCGGGAGGGGAGACCTACGAGCAGTACTTC.

The chain carries TRBV5-1 and TRBJ2-2, with unresolved D. The CDR3 has 12 residues. V shed 4 bases and J shed 6 bases, with 7 bases lying between them. Germline V gene sequence: CDR1 SGHRS, CDR2 YFSETQ. The CDR3 reads CASSPGAGELFF. The DNA of the CDR3 is TGCGCCAGCAGCCCTGGGGCCGGGGAGCTGTTTTTT.

V and J are TRBV5-5 and TRBJ2-5, with 7 positions matching TRBD2. CDR1 is SGHKS, CDR2 YYEKEE, per germline (reference sequence). There are 15 residues in the CDR3. The ends lost 2 bases at V and 3 bases at J; junction bases unmatched: 7. The CDR3 loop reads CASSFTREEEETQYF. In DNA form, the CDR3 reads TGTGCCAGCAGCTTTACTCGGGAGGAGGAAGAGACCCAGTACTTC.

The rearrangement links TRBV6-6 to TRBJ2-5; 7 nucleotides agree with TRBD2. The end of the DNA fits TRBJ2-7 better, so the J call may be wrong. Germline V lookup: CDR1 MNHNY, CDR2 SVGAGI (reference sequence). The length of the CDR3 is 15 residues. Here the CDR3 reads CASSYEGGGSYEQYF. In DNA form, the CDR3 reads TGTGCCAGCAGTTACGAGGGTGGCGGGAGCTACGAGCAGTACTTC.

This clone was counted many times. This chain uses TRBV6-1 with TRBJ1-3; D ambiguous. Germline V gives CDR1 MNHNS, CDR2 SASEGT. Trimming cost V 8 bases and J 0 bases, with 5 bases left between them. The CDR3 is 12 residues long. For the CDR3, the DNA is TGTGCCAGCGGAAGCTCTGGAAACACCATATATTTT. Amino acids: CASGSSGNTIYF.

The J gene is TRBJ1-1, the V gene TRBV9; D remains ambiguous. Per germline, CDR1 SGDLS and CDR2 YYNGEE. V shed 4 bases and J shed 5 bases, with 6 bases lying between them. The CDR3 runs 11 residues. In nucleotides, the CDR3 is TGTGCCAGCAGCCCCCGGACTGAAGCTTTCTTT. Translating it yields CASSPRTEAFF.

V is TRBV7-2 and J is TRBJ2-2, with a possible D match to TRBD2 (6 bases). Germline lookup yields CDR1 SGHTA and CDR2 FQGNSA. The CDR3 is 17 amino acids. Trimming removed 1 base from V and 4 bases from J, with 16 bases in between. This CDR3 is CASSLGIAVGPTGELFF. The CDR3 nucleotides read TGTGCCAGCAGCTTAGGCATAGCGGTGGGCCCCACCGGGGAGCTGTTTTTT.

This clone was detected a few times. The V call is TRBV5-1, the J call TRBJ2-7; no clear D gene. V was clipped by 4 bases and J by 2 bases, with 13 bases between them. This CDR3 spans 14 amino acids. Germline V CDR1 and CDR2: SGHRS, YFSETQ. CDR3 in amino acids: CASSADKTPYEQYF. In nucleotides, the CDR3 is TGCGCCAGCAGCGCCGATAAAACGCCCTACGAGCAGTACTTC.